This T cell receptor beta chain came from a study of blood T cell repertoires in COVID-19. On the study more broadly: Specimens from acute and convalescent COVID-19 originated in the United States, Italy and Spain.

Seattle patients were enrolled during active infection and followed longitudinally. Authors' data handling: Reference gene primer amplification gave estimated nucleated cell counts. Clones were read by immunoSEQ multiplex PCR, and TCRdb kept only the in-frame ones, dropping some. The V and J calls and clone size were taken over from that table, and D and trimming were inferred from the DNA. The table lists 270,000 or so clones, 70% to 90% of them singletons. CDR1 and CDR2 from the germline V gene are LGHDT and YNNKEL (reference sequence). V shed 0 bases, J shed 11 bases, and the junction held 8 bases outside the gene matches. The CDR3 spans 14 residues.

The TCR was taken from a woman in her 30s with COVID-19, enrolled during active disease. The gene calls are TRBV3-1 (or the pseudogene TRBV3-2) and TRBJ2-7; the match to TRBD2 covers 9 bases. Sequences were obtained from peripheral blood. The CDR3 DNA sequence: TGTGCCAGCAGCCAAGATACGACTAGCGGTACAAAGTACTTC. Translating gives CASSQDTTSGTKYF.